A selection of T cell receptor beta chains follows, all from one sample in a study of blood T cell repertoires in COVID-19. Assay: immunoSEQ multiplex PCR; the TCRdb copy retains only in-frame clones and omits some. The table lists about 120,000 clones, roughly nine tenths of them singletons. Sequencing input: peripheral blood. These receptors were collected from a human donor with active COVID-19. The donor label of this sample is uncertain. Each CDR3 is given with its conserved first and last residue. The D gene is left open where the match is weak. For some rows the clone size is stated as once, few or many, or as a class when expanded; others skip it.

>TRBJ1-4|TRBV19|.|TRBD1
TGTGCCAGTAGTATTTACAGGGGCGTCCCCGCCTTCAATGAAAAACTGTTTTTT
CASSIYRGVPAFNEKLFF
>TRBJ1-2|TRBV29-1|.|.
TGCAGCCCGATGGCCCTAGGTGACTATGGCTACACCTTC
CSPMALGDYGYTF
>TRBJ2-3|TRBV4-3|.|TRBD2
TGCGCCAGCAGCCAAGGAGAGCGGGGGGGCGGTGATACGCAGTATTTT
CASSQGERGGGDTQYF
>TRBJ2-1|TRBV7-2|.|TRBD2
TGTGCCAGCAGCACGAGCCTTAGCGGGGGGGCCTACAATGAGCAGTTCTTC
CASSTSLSGGAYNEQFF
>TRBJ2-2|TRBV5-1|.|TRBD2
TGCGCCAGCAGCGCCTCTAGCGGGGGGGCTACCGGGGAGCTGTTTTTT
CASSASSGGATGELFF
>TRBJ2-7|TRBV5-4|.|.
TGTGCCAGCAGCTTGGACCCGGGATCGGGCGAGCAGTACTTC
CASSLDPGSGEQYF
>TRBJ2-6|TRBV5-1|.|.
TGCGCCAGCAGCTTGACCATCCTCAAGAGCTCTGGGGCCAACGTCCTGACTTTC
CASSLTILKSSGANVLTF
>TRBJ1-6|TRBV7-9|once|TRBD1
TGTGCCAGCAGCACCCGACAGGGACCCGATAATTCACCCCTCCACTTT
CASSTRQGPDNSPLHF
>TRBJ2-1|TRBV7-2|.|.
TGTGCCAGCAGCTCTCAGAGCCTGGGGGGCAATGAGCAGTTCTTC
CASSSQSLGGNEQFF
>TRBJ2-7|TRBV7-9|.|.
TGTGCCAGCAGCCCCCACCAAGAAAGACACTTAACCTACGAGCAGTACTTC
CASSPHQERHLTYEQYF
>TRBJ2-3|TRBV3-1/TRBV3-2|.|.
TGTGCCAGCAGCCACAGACAAGGGGGACACACAGATACGCAGTATTTT
CASSHRQGGHTDTQYF
>TRBJ2-7|TRBV6-1|.|TRBD2
TGTGCCAGCAGTGAAGTCTTTCAGGTAGCGGGGGGTCGTCTCTCCTACGAGCAGTACTTC
CASSEVFQVAGGRLSYEQYF
>TRBJ1-4|TRBV27|.|.
TGTGCCAGCAGTCCACGGGGGTTCACTAATGAAAAACTGTTTTTT
CASSPRGFTNEKLFF